These T cell receptor beta chains were read from a single sample in a study of CD8 T cells in Susac syndrome. From the immunoSEQ multiplex PCR reads, TCRdb called clonotypes with MiXCR, one entry per CDR3 protein. This table holds some 160,000 distinct CDR3 sequences, 92% found once. Sequenced: CD4+ T cells from PBMCs. The receptor set was obtained from a human donor in good health. Both conserved end residues are part of each CDR3. D genes are given only for firm matches. For some rows the clone size is stated as once, few or many, or as a class when expanded; others skip it.

CDR3 protein,CDR3 DNA,clone size,J gene,V gene,D gene,CDR3 length
CASSKPWGLHTPTDTQYF,TGTGCCAGTAGTAAACCGTGGGGCCTCCACACGCCCACAGATACGCAGTATTTT,NA,TRBJ2-3,TRBV19,NA,18
CSARIPDTEAFF,TGCAGTGCGAGAATACCCGACACTGAAGCTTTCTTT,NA,TRBJ1-1,TRBV20-1,NA,12
CASSVGQASLPETQYF,TGTGCCAGCAGCGTAGGACAGGCAAGCCTGCCGGAGACCCAGTACTTC,NA,TRBJ2-5,TRBV9,NA,16
CASSLMRQPETQYF,TGTGCCAGCAGCCTGATGAGGCAGCCAGAGACCCAGTACTTC,NA,TRBJ2-5,TRBV12-3/TRBV12-4,NA,14
CASSLGPGETQYF,TGTGCCAGCAGCTTAGGTCCCGGGGAGACCCAGTACTTC,NA,TRBJ2-5,TRBV7-2,NA,13
CASNKGVVNQPQHF,TGTGCCAGTAATAAGGGTGTCGTCAATCAGCCCCAGCATTTT,NA,TRBJ1-5,TRBV19,NA,14
CASNTGDEQYF,TGTGCCAGCAATACAGGGGACGAGCAGTACTTC,NA,TRBJ2-7,TRBV2,TRBD1,11
CASSLGPSEETQYF,TGTGCCAGCAGCTTGGGACCTTCTGAAGAGACCCAGTACTTC,NA,TRBJ2-5,TRBV7-2,NA,14
CASSRGGTGGSEQYF,TGTGCCAGCAGCCGAGGTGGGACAGGGGGCAGCGAGCAGTACTTC,NA,TRBJ2-7,TRBV5-4,TRBD1,15
CSVEEYHFDRNTEAFF,TGCAGCGTTGAAGAATATCATTTCGACAGGAACACTGAAGCTTTCTTT,NA,TRBJ1-1,TRBV29-1,NA,16
CASSFHSQTYTDTQYF,TGTGCCAGCAGTTTCCACAGCCAAACTTACACAGATACGCAGTATTTT,once,TRBJ2-3,TRBV27,NA,16
CSAYFGTSSSGANVLTF,TGCAGTGCTTACTTCGGGACATCTTCCTCTGGGGCCAACGTCCTGACTTTC,NA,TRBJ2-6,TRBV20-1,NA,17
CASKVTTEREKLFF,TGTGCCAGCAAGGTGACCACAGAACGTGAAAAACTGTTTTTT,few,TRBJ1-4,TRBV6-1,NA,14
CASSFPGRAYEQYF,TGCGCCAGCAGCTTCCCCGGGAGGGCCTACGAGCAGTACTTC,NA,TRBJ2-7,TRBV5-1,TRBD2,14
CSAHGARTGAIYEQYF,TGCAGCGCGCATGGGGCGAGGACAGGGGCCATCTACGAGCAGTACTTC,NA,TRBJ2-7,TRBV29-1,TRBD1,16
CASSIERAKGEAFF,TGTGCCAGTAGTATAGAACGGGCCAAGGGTGAAGCTTTCTTT,NA,TRBJ1-1,TRBV19,NA,14
CSALRDSFYTF,TGCAGTGCTCTCCGGGACAGCTTCTACACCTTC,NA,TRBJ1-2,TRBV20-1,TRBD1,11
CASSQRHYTGELFF,TGTGCCAGCAGTCAGCGACACTACACCGGGGAGCTGTTTTTT,NA,TRBJ2-2,TRBV6-1,NA,14
CASSTRERRPNGYTF,TGTGCCAGCAGCACAAGAGAGAGACGGCCTAATGGCTACACCTTC,once,TRBJ1-2,TRBV7-9,NA,15
CAWSRLVRNEQFF,TGTGCCTGGAGTAGGCTAGTTAGGAATGAGCAGTTCTTC,NA,TRBJ2-1,TRBV30,NA,13
CASSPGDYEQYF,TGTGCCAGCTCGCCAGGGGACTACGAGCAGTACTTC,once,TRBJ2-7,TRBV18,NA,12
CSVQQGGYGYTF,TGCAGCGTCCAACAGGGAGGCTATGGCTACACCTTC,NA,TRBJ1-2,TRBV29-1,NA,12
CSASSGTPGETQYF,TGCAGTGCTAGTAGCGGGACCCCTGGAGAGACCCAGTACTTC,NA,TRBJ2-5,TRBV20-1,TRBD2,14
CAWGGLSSGNTIYF,TGTGCCTGGGGCGGCCTCTCGTCTGGAAACACCATATATTTT,NA,TRBJ1-3,TRBV30,NA,14
CASSSPGGTNTEAFF,TGTGCCAGCAGTTCGCCCGGGGGGACGAACACTGAAGCTTTCTTT,NA,TRBJ1-1,TRBV6-6,NA,15
CASSARQEKIQAFF,TGTGCCAGCAGTGCCCGACAGGAGAAAATCCAAGCTTTCTTT,NA,TRBJ1-1,TRBV28,NA,14
CASSLGGGGINYGYTF,TGTGCCAGCAGCTTAGGGGGGGGAGGGATTAACTATGGCTACACCTTC,NA,TRBJ1-2,TRBV7-2,NA,16
CASSPSTGDYNEQFF,TGTGCCAGCAGCCCCTCGACAGGGGACTACAATGAGCAGTTCTTC,NA,TRBJ2-1,TRBV3-1,TRBD1,15
CSARDRQRGSYEQYF,TGCAGTGCTAGAGACCGTCAGCGGGGCAGCTACGAGCAGTACTTC,once,TRBJ2-7,TRBV20-1,TRBD2,15
CASSLSREKNSTDTQYF,TGTGCCAGCAGTTTAAGTCGGGAGAAGAACAGCACAGATACGCAGTATTTT,NA,TRBJ2-3,TRBV28,NA,17
CASSFTGSVNTGELFF,TGTGCCAGCAGCTTCACAGGGTCAGTGAACACCGGGGAGCTGTTTTTT,NA,TRBJ2-2,TRBV9,NA,16
CASIRTGDVLANEKLFF,TGTGCCAGCATCCGGACAGGGGATGTTTTGGCTAATGAAAAACTGTTTTTT,NA,TRBJ1-4,TRBV5-6,TRBD1,17
CASSEALPGGAVNEQYF,TGTGCCAGCAGTGAAGCTCTACCCGGGGGGGCAGTAAACGAGCAGTACTTC,NA,TRBJ2-7,TRBV6-1,TRBD2,17
CASRSGYEQYF,TGTGCCAGCAGGTCCGGCTACGAGCAGTACTTC,NA,TRBJ2-7,TRBV2,NA,11
CASSVTGTGIYEQYF,TGCGCCAGCAGCGTAACCGGGACAGGGATCTACGAGCAGTACTTC,NA,TRBJ2-7,TRBV5-1,TRBD1,15
CSVVQRAHSGNTIYF,TGCAGCGTTGTCCAGAGGGCTCACTCTGGAAACACCATATATTTT,NA,TRBJ1-3,TRBV29-1,NA,15
CSVSDPGSANTGELFF,TGCAGCGTTTCAGATCCAGGGAGTGCGAACACCGGGGAGCTGTTTTTT,NA,TRBJ2-2,TRBV29-1,NA,16
CASGRGGTSYEQYF,TGTGCCAGTGGAAGGGGCGGCACCTCCTACGAGCAGTACTTC,NA,TRBJ2-7,TRBV27,NA,14
CASSVDRNTEAFF,TGTGCCAGCAGCGTTGACAGGAACACTGAAGCTTTCTTT,NA,TRBJ1-1,TRBV5-4,NA,13
CASTPWGYGANVLTF,TGTGCCAGCACCCCCTGGGGTTACGGGGCCAACGTCCTGACTTTC,NA,TRBJ2-6,TRBV6-5,NA,15
CASRPGPRNF,TGTGCAAGTCGCCCGGGACCGAGGAACTTC,once,TRBJ2-7,TRBV12-2,NA,10
CASSSTQGREKLFF,TGTGCCAGCAGCTCGACGCAGGGGCGGGAAAAACTGTTTTTT,NA,TRBJ1-4,TRBV7-2,NA,14
CASSVEASGTYEQYF,TGTGCCAGCAGCGTAGAGGCTAGCGGGACATACGAGCAGTACTTC,NA,TRBJ2-7,TRBV9,TRBD2,15
CATHRDRGHPITEAFF,TGTGCCACCCACCGGGACAGGGGCCACCCGATTACTGAAGCTTTCTTT,NA,TRBJ1-1,TRBV19,TRBD1,16
CASSYGEGSEQYF,TGCGCCAGCAGCTATGGGGAGGGCTCGGAGCAGTACTTC,NA,TRBJ2-7,TRBV5-1,TRBD2,13
CASRSQGRSYEQYF,TGTGCCAGCAGATCACAGGGGAGATCCTACGAGCAGTACTTC,NA,TRBJ2-7,TRBV7-9,TRBD1,14
CASSSRGGGSLGEQFF,TGTGCCAGCAGCTCTAGAGGCGGGGGGAGCCTTGGGGAGCAGTTCTTC,NA,TRBJ2-1,TRBV3-1,TRBD2,16
CASSSWLGGTYEQYF,TGTGCCAGCAGCTCTTGGCTAGGGGGCACCTACGAGCAGTACTTC,few,TRBJ2-7,TRBV7-8,TRBD1,15
CASSFAERGPQHF,TGTGCCAGCAGCTTCGCGGAAAGAGGGCCCCAGCATTTT,NA,TRBJ1-5,TRBV7-2,NA,13
CASTKSTSYEQYF,TGTGCCAGCACCAAAAGCACGTCCTACGAGCAGTACTTC,NA,TRBJ2-7,TRBV11-2,NA,13
CAISGTSGTPYEQYF,TGTGCCATCAGTGGGACTAGCGGTACCCCCTACGAGCAGTACTTC,NA,TRBJ2-7,TRBV10-3,TRBD2,15
CASSLGTGTNSYNEQFF,TGCGCCAGCAGCTTGGGAACCGGGACTAACTCCTACAATGAGCAGTTCTTC,NA,TRBJ2-1,TRBV5-1,TRBD2,17
CASSTGGASGSQETQYF,TGTGCCAGCAGTACCGGAGGTGCGTCAGGTTCCCAAGAGACCCAGTACTTC,NA,TRBJ2-5,TRBV28,NA,17
CSAGNPGTGVSGLDIQYF,TGCAGTGCGGGGAATCCTGGGACAGGGGTATCTGGTTTAGACATTCAGTACTTC,NA,TRBJ2-4,TRBV20-1,TRBD1,18